The 9 T cell receptor delta chains presented below share a single source sample, sequenced in a study of γδ T cells in repeated Plasmodium falciparum infection. Vgamma9/Vdelta2+ and Vdelta2-negative gammadelta T cells were flow-sorted from PBMC for bulk sequencing. TCRdb fed the multiplex PCR reads to CATT. Of roughly 86,000 delta-chain clones in the sample, over 1.1% are singletons; the top ten hold roughly 8.1%. The sequenced material came from gamma-delta T cells from blood. Every receptor here comes from a pool of human donors (malaria-infected and uninfected, not separated).

This clone appeared a few times. TCRdb shows a much larger clone's protein in place of this DNA's translation, and the two differ at residue 11, likely through a read error; the protein shown is translated from the DNA. The chain links TRDV1 to TRDJ1; the D is unclear. Germline values: CDR1 TSWWSYY, CDR2 QGS. V dropped 8 bases and J dropped 4 bases, with 23 bases sitting between them. The CDR3 consists of 16 residues. CDR3 coding DNA: TGTGCTCTTAGGACCATGCTGGCCTATCGTGTCGATAAACTCATCTTT. It translates to CALRTMLAYRVDKLIF.

Turning to this clone: TCRdb's entry gives the protein of a much larger clone, which mismatches this DNA's translation at residue 13, likely from a read error; the protein reported here is translated from the DNA. The chain carries TRDV2 and TRDJ3; TRDD3 agrees at 12 bases. In the absence of a J gene in TCRdb, the DNA was matched to germline to assign it here. Germline CDR1 is GEAIGNYY and CDR2 is EKD. This CDR3 is built from 21 residues. V was pared by 3 bases and J by 2 bases, with 13 bases of the junction left unmatched. The CDR3 DNA is TGTGCCTGTGACCAAGTACTGGGGGATACTCACAGCCCCTGGGACACCCGACAGATGTTTTTC. It encodes CACDQVLGDTHSPWDTRQMFF.

About this clone itself: Translating this DNA gives a protein that differs at residue 11 from the TCRdb one, which belongs to a much larger clone; a read error is likely, and the protein shown is this translation. The chain has TRDV2 and TRDJ1; the D gene is possibly TRDD3 (6 bases). TCRdb carries no J gene annotation; the J gene was assigned here by matching the DNA with germline. V dropped 3 bases and J dropped 0 bases, with 25 bases sitting between them. The CDR3 spans 19 residues. Germline V gene sequence: CDR1 GEAIGNYY, CDR2 EKD. The CDR3 loop reads CACDSIGVVTRGYTDKLIF. The DNA for the CDR3 is TGTGCCTGTGACTCCATAGGGGTCGTTACTAGGGGATACACCGATAAACTCATCTTT.

This clone was detected many times. V is TRDV1 and J is TRDJ1, with D unresolved. The CDR3 spans 18 residues. Trimming took 4 bases from V and 6 from J, leaving 27 bases between them. The germline V gene has CDR1 TSWWSYY and CDR2 QGS. Here the CDR3 reads CALGALNPVRAGRNKLIF. As DNA, the CDR3 is TGTGCTCTTGGGGCCCTTAACCCAGTCCGGGCGGGGCGAAATAAACTCATCTTT.

Notes on this clone: The protein given by TCRdb reflects a much larger clone and differs at residue 12 from this DNA's translation, likely from a read error; the protein shown is the DNA's translation. The V gene is TRDV2, the J gene TRDJ1, with TRDD3 identical over 12 bases. The J gene, missing from TCRdb, was assigned here through DNA to germline matching. The CDR3 runs 16 residues. J was trimmed by 6 bases and V by 7 bases; bases with no gene match: 14. Germline V CDR1 and CDR2: GEAIGNYY, EKD. CDR3: CAWGFSYWGILNKLIF. CDR3 DNA sequence: TGTGCCTGGGGATTCTCGTACTGGGGGATACTCAATAAACTCATCTTT.

Turning to this clone: This DNA's translation differs at residue 9 from TCRdb's protein, which comes from a much larger clone; a read error is likely, and the protein shown is translated from the DNA. The rearrangement joins TRDV1 to TRDJ1; 10 bases align to TRDD3. TCRdb leaves out the J gene; it was filled in here by matching the DNA to germline. The germline V gene encodes CDR1 TSWWSYY and CDR2 QGS. CDR3 length equals 25 residues. The V and J ends lost 1 base and 0 bases, in that order; junction bases with no gene match: 29. CDR3 in DNA: TGTGCTCTTGGGGAACCTAGGACCTGCCAGAACTGGGGGATGCCTCGGTGGACATACACCGATAAACTCATCTTT. It yields the protein CALGEPRTCQNWGMPRWTYTDKLIF.

This clone was found a few times. TCRdb's listed protein matches a much larger clone and diverges from this DNA's translation at residue 13, likely through a read error; the protein shown comes from the DNA. The chain is built from TRDV2 and TRDJ1; 13 nucleotides line up with TRDD3. The J gene, not given by TCRdb, was assigned here from a germline match of the nucleotide sequence. CDR1 and CDR2 from the germline V gene are GEAIGNYY and EKD. The CDR3 spans 19 residues. J gave up 0 bases and V 0 bases, and 9 bases lay outside the gene matches. The CDR3 loop is CACDTLVLGDTRYTDKLIF. In DNA form, the CDR3 reads TGTGCCTGTGACACCTTAGTACTGGGGGATACGCGGTACACCGATAAACTCATCTTT.

As regards this clone: The likely explanation is a read error, given a far larger clone one base away. Other DNA sequences in the sample encode the same CDR3. The V and J genes are TRDV1 and TRDJ1; 10 bases are a match to TRDD3. No J gene was available from TCRdb, and it was assigned here by a germline match of the DNA. CDR3 size: 22 residues. Germline values: CDR1 TSWWSYY, CDR2 QGS. V shed 3 bases, J shed 0 bases, and the junction held 22 bases outside the gene matches. The CDR3 DNA sequence: TGTGCTCTTGGGGATGAGGTTACCTCCTACCATACTGGGGGATCCCACACCGATAAACTCATCTTT. Protein sequence: CALGDEVTSYHTGGSHTDKLIF.

This clone was detected only a few times. The translation of this DNA and the TCRdb protein of a much larger clone differ at residues 5 and 9, probably owing to a read error; the protein shown here is translated from the DNA. The J gene is TRDJ1, the V gene TRDV3; no clear D. Looked up from germline, CDR1 is TVYSNPD and CDR2 is GDNSRS (reference sequence). Trimming pared 1 base from V and 3 bases from J, leaving 15 bases between. The length of the CDR3 is 14 residues. The CDR3 nucleotides are TGTGCCTTTATTGTCAGGTTGTACGCCGATAAACTCATCTTT. Translated, it gives CAFIVRLYADKLIF.